This TCR beta chain appears in the sequencing data of a study of blood T cell repertoires in COVID-19 (dated by TCRdb to about 2020). About the full investigation: Samples from collaborators originated in the United States, Italy and Spain and spanned both the acute and convalescent phases of COVID-19. Deeply sampled blood TCRbeta repertoires from subjects exposed to, actively infected with, or recovered from COVID-19 were included in the dataset. HLA class I and class II types, where available, came from metadata supplied by the sample provider rather than from assay-based typing. The sample metadata nearly always contained a de-identified subject ID, COVID-19 status, age in years and sex. The repertoires were released in a freely available public database meant as a resource for research on the immune response to SARS-CoV-2. The prospective study material was composed of cDNA or gDNA derived from T cells, B-cell-depleted T cells, or PBMCs. Samples were obtained from the ongoing ImmuneRACE study (first 160 participants) and from over a thousand subjects provided by 6 global collaborators. Here is what the overall study found, with its caveats: The amount of clinical and demographic metadata varied by source and participant and was provided uncurated.

A second Seattle source provided samples from volunteer blood donors who had recovered from COVID-19. The collaborating institutions used their own protocols to collect whole blood in K2EDTA tubes. For TCRbeta analysis, collaborator samples were shipped as frozen whole blood, as isolated PBMCs, or as DNA extracted from either sample type. According to the germline V gene (reference sequence), CDR1 reads PRHDT and CDR2 reads FYEKMQ. Inclusive of the bounding cysteine and phenylalanine, the CDR3 is 15 residues long. The retained sequence is limited to the CDR3, 45 bases, with the frame set at the first base. Trimming takes 6 bases from V and 5 bases from J, and the germline ends sit 17 bases apart. TCRbeta CDR3 regions were amplified from genomic DNA using the immunoSEQ Assay, a bias-controlled multiplex PCR. The authors' analysis ran thus. The number of nucleated cells in each sample was estimated by amplification of reference gene primers within the assay. Sequence reads were collapsed and filtered to measure the absolute abundance of every unique TCRbeta CDR3 rearrangement. For each sample, productive Simpson clonality was calculated by taking the square root of Simpson's diversity index across productive rearrangements. This immuneACCESS table, as held by TCRdb, lists in-frame sequences with V and J called but not all clones. Of the missing ones, under half trace to an unresolved V gene in checked studies; the others have no known cause. Clonal size and the V and J genes are those of that table, whereas D and trimming came from the DNA. Within this sample are under 300,000 clones, with 75% to 90% of them counted one time only. Jointly, the top ten make up about 4.6% of the sample.

To note about this clone: Its antigen is unknown. No base quality information exists; no much larger clone differs at one position.

The sequence came from a woman in her thirties or forties who had recovered from COVID-19. Here the chain combines TRBV13 and TRBJ2-4, with no D gene named confidently. Sequenced input: peripheral blood. In nucleotides, the sequence is TGTGCCAGCAGTACTATACCCGCCCGGGAAAACATTCAGTACTTC. Its amino acids are CASSTIPARENIQYF.